A selection of T cell receptor beta chains follows, all from one sample in a study of CD8 T cells in Susac syndrome. TCRdb reanalysed the immunoSEQ multiplex PCR reads using MiXCR and keeps one entry per CDR3 protein. The sample lists some 200,000 distinct CDR3 sequences; 95% were seen once. Specimen: CD8+ T cells from PBMCs. These receptors came from a human donor with Susac syndrome. The CDR3 runs from the conserved cysteine through the conserved F or W. Each record gives: J gene, V gene, CDR3 length, clone size, D gene, CDR3 protein. A D gene is named only where the DNA matches it firmly. Clone size is given for some rows only: seen once, a few or many times, or a class if the clone is expanded.

TRBJ1-1 | TRBV3-1 | 14 | - | - | CASSQVGLNTEAFF
TRBJ2-7 | TRBV5-6 | 13 | - | - | CASSSGSAYEQYF
TRBJ2-1 | TRBV30 | 15 | - | TRBD1 | CAWSEGTGGYNEQFF
TRBJ2-1 | TRBV19 | 14 | - | - | CASSQDSAYNEQFF
TRBJ2-2 | TRBV11-3 | 18 | - | TRBD2 | CASSLDSSGGLNTGELFF
TRBJ2-1 | TRBV12-3/TRBV12-4 | 13 | - | - | CASRQLPLNEQFF
TRBJ2-1 | TRBV4-1 | 14 | - | - | CASSQEGVAGEQFF
TRBJ1-2 | TRBV7-8 | 12 | - | TRBD1 | CACFGQEGGYTF
TRBJ2-2 | TRBV5-4 | 12 | once | - | CASSPENGELFF
TRBJ2-2 | TRBV7-3 | 15 | - | TRBD2 | CASSLAGGPAGELFF
TRBJ2-7 | TRBV7-3 | 12 | - | - | CASSPGGLEQYF
TRBJ1-1 | TRBV30 | 14 | once | TRBD1 | CAWSRGQVNTEAFF
TRBJ1-2 | TRBV5-1 | 16 | - | - | CASSLDQAAANYGYTF
TRBJ2-1 | TRBV11-1 | 16 | - | TRBD2 | CASSLGAGGSYNEQFF